The present T cell receptor (beta chain) was sequenced within a study of memory CD4+ T cells and cytomegalovirus serostatus. Study-wide results and limits: About 40% of the roughly 150 known CMV-associated TCRbeta sequences appeared in CD4+ memory. Suggested: most of the CMV-linked TCR signature lies in CD4+ memory cells.

Assay used: immunoSEQ multiplex PCR; TCRdb lists only in-frame clones, some missing. The sample has 55,000 to 60,000 clones, around 80% seen once. Note on this clone: Antigen unknown.

The sort gate was single viable CD3+CD4+CD8-CD45RO+ cells for memory CD4+ T cells. CDR1 is MDHEN, CDR2 SYDVKM, per germline. CDR3 length: 14 residues. With 6 bases removed from V and 4 bases from J, the gap between germline ends came to 15 bases. The chain carries TRBV28 and TRBJ2-5; D is perhaps TRBD1 or TRBD2 (6 bases each). The sample comprised memory CD4+ T cells from blood. The sequence was collected from an adult in good health and CMV-seronegative. Here the CDR3 reads CASRETGGGETQYF. The CDR3 DNA follows: TGTGCCAGCAGAGAAACAGGAGGGGGAGAGACCCAGTACTTC.